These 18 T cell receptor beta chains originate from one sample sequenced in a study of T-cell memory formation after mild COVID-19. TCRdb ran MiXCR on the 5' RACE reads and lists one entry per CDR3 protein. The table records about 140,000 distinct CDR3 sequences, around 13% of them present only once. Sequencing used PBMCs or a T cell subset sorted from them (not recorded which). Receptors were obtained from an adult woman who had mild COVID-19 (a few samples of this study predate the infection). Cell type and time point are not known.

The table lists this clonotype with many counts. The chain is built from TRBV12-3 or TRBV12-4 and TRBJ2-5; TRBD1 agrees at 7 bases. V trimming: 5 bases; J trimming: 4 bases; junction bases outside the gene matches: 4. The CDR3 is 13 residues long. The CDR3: CASSPQGPETQYF. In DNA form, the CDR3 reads TGTGCCAGCAGTCCACAGGGGCCAGAGACCCAGTACTTC.

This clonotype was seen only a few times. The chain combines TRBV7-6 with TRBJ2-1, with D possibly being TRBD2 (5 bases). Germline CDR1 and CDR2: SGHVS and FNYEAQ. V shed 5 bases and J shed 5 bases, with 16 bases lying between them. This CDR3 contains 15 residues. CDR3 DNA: TGTGCCAGCAGCCCCAGGACTGGTGCCGACAATGAGCAGTTCTTC. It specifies CASSPRTGADNEQFF.

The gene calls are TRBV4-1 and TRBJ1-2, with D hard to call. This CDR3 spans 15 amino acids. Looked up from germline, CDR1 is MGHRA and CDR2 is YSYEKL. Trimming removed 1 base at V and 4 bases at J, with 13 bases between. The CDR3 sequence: CASSQGLGEVYGYTF. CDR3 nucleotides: TGCGCCAGCAGCCAAGGTCTCGGGGAAGTCTATGGCTACACCTTC.

The CDR3 here is CASSQDATATNEKLFF. CDR3 DNA: TGTGCCAGCAGCCAAGATGCGACAGCAACTAATGAAAAACTGTTTTTT. V gene TRBV4-2 combines with J gene TRBJ1-4, with a possible D match to TRBD1 (5 bases). Looked up from germline, CDR1 is LGHNA and CDR2 is YNFKEQ. The CDR3 consists of 16 residues. V dropped 0 bases and J dropped 0 bases, with 8 bases sitting between them.

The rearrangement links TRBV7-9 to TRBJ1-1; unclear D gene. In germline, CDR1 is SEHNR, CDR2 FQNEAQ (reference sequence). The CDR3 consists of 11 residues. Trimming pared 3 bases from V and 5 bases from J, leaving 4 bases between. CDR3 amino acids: CASSLETEAFF. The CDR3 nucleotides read TGTGCCAGCAGCTTGGAAACTGAAGCTTTCTTT. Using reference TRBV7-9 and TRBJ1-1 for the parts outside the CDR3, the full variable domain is DTGVSQNPRHKITKRGQNVTFRCDPISEHNRLYWYRQTLGQGPEFLTYFQNEAQLEKSRLLSDRFSAERPKGSFSTLEIQRTEQGDSAMYLCASSLETEAFFGQGTRLTVV.

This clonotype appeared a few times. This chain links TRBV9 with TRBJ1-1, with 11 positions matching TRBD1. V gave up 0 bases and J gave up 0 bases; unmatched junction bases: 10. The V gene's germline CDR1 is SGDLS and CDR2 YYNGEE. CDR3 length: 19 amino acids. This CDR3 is CASSVDGTGGGGMNTEAFF. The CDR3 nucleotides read TGTGCCAGCAGCGTAGATGGGACAGGGGGAGGGGGGATGAACACTGAAGCTTTCTTT.

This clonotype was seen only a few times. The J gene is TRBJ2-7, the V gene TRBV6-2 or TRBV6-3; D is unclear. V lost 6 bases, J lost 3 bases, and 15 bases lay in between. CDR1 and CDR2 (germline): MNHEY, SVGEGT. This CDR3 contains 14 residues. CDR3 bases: TGTGCCAGCAGCCCAAGACGCTCCCGCTACGAGCAGTACTTC. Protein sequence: CASSPRRSRYEQYF.

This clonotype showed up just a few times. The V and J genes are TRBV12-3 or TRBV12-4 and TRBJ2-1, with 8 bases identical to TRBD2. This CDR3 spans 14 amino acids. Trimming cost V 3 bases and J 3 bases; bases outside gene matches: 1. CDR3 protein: CASSFGGGYNEQFF. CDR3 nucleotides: TGTGCCAGCAGTTTCGGGGGGGGCTACAATGAGCAGTTCTTC.

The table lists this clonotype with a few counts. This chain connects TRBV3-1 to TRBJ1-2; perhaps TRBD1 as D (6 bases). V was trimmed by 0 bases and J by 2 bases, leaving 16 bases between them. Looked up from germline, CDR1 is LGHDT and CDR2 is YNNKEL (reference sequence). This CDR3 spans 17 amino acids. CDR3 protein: CASSQEGFVGGNYGYTF. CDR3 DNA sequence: TGTGCCAGCAGCCAAGAAGGATTTGTGGGGGGCAACTATGGCTACACCTTC.

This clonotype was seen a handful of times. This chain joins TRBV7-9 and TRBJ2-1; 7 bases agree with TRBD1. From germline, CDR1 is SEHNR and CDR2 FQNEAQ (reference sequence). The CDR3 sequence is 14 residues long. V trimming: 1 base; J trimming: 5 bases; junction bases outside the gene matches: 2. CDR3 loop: CASSLGDRDNEQFF. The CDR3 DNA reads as TGTGCCAGCAGCTTAGGGGACAGAGACAATGAGCAGTTCTTC.

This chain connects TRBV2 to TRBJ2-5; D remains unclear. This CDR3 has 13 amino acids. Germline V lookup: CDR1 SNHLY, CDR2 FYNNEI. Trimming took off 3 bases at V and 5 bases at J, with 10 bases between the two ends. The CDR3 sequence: CASSEKKGETQYF. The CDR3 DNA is TGTGCCAGCAGTGAGAAAAAAGGGGAGACCCAGTACTTC.

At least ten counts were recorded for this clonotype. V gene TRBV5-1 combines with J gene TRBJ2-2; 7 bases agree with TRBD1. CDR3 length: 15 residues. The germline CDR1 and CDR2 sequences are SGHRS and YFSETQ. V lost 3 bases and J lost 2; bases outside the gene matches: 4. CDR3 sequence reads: CASSSGQFNTGELFF. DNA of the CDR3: TGCGCCAGCAGCTCGGGACAGTTTAACACCGGGGAGCTGTTTTTT.

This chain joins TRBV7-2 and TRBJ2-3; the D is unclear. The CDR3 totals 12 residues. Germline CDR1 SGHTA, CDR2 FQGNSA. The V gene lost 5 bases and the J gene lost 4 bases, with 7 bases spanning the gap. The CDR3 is CASSPPPDTQYF. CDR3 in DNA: TGTGCCAGCAGCCCCCCGCCAGATACGCAGTATTTT.

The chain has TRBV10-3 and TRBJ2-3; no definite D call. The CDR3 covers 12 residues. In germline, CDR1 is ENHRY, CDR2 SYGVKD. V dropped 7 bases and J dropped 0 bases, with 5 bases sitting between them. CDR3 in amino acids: CAIMSSTDTQYF. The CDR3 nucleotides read TGTGCCATCATGAGCAGCACAGATACGCAGTATTTT.

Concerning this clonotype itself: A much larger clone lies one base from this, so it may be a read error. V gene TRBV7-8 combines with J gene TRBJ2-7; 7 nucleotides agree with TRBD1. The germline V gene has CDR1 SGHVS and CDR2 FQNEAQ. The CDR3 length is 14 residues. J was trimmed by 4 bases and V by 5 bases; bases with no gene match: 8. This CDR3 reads CASSPGGVGYEQYF. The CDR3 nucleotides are TGTGCCAGCAGCCCAGGGGGAGTGGGATACGAGCAGTACTTC. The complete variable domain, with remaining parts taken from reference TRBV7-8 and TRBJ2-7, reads GAGVSQSPRYKVAKRGQDVALRCDPISGHVSLFWYQQALGQGPEFLTYFQNEAQLDKSGLPSDRFFAERPEGSVSTLKIQRTQQEDSAVYLCASSPGGVGYEQYFGPGTRLTVT.

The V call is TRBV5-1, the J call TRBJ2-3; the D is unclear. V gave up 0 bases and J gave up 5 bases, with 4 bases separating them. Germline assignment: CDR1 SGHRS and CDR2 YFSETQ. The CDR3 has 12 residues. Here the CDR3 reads CASSLDEDTQYF. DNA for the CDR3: TGCGCCAGCAGCTTGGATGAAGATACGCAGTATTTT.

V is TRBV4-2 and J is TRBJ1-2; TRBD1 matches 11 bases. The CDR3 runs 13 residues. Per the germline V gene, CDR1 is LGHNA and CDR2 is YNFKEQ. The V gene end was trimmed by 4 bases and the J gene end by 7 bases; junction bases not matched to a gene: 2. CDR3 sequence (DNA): TGTGCCAGCAGCCCCGGACAGGGGGCTGGCTACACCTTC. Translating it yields CASSPGQGAGYTF.

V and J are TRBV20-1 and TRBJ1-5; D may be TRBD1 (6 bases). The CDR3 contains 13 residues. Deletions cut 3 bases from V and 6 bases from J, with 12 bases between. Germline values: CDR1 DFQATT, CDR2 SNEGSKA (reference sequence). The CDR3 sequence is CSASTGSRQPQHF. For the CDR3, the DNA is TGCAGTGCTAGTACAGGGAGTCGTCAGCCCCAGCATTTT.